This T cell receptor (beta chain) was identified during a study of cytomegalovirus exposure and HLA in healthy donors. Study results and limitations: Reports described diagnosis of cytomegalovirus status by the classifier as highly specific and sensitive.

In the case of this clone: The antigen remains unidentified.

The CDR3 runs to 15 residues. Germline loops: CDR1 MNHNS, CDR2 SASEGT. Between the trimmed V and J ends, which lost 7 bases and 1 base, there was a span of 16 bases. The PCR contained 60 Vbeta and 13 Jbeta primers. The table came from immunoSEQ multiplex PCR; TCRdb's copy has only in-frame clones and leaves some out. The repertoire includes some 90,000 clones, nearly 80% of them detected once, and around 6% sits in the top ten. The sequenced material came from PBMCs. The chain links TRBV6-1 to TRBJ1-2; tentative D call: TRBD1 (6 bases). The TCR comes from a female donor in good health and CMV-seronegative. The chain's CDR3 is CASIIGTGYNYGYTF. The CDR3 region has the DNA TGTGCCAGCATCATAGGAACAGGGTATAACTATGGCTACACCTTC.